Listed below are T cell receptor beta chains from one sample, sequenced in a study of blood T cell repertoires in COVID-19. This table comes from immunoSEQ multiplex PCR, and its TCRdb copy is limited to in-frame clones, with some not included. The sample shows under 200,000 clones, more than 75% of them seen only once. Material: peripheral blood. Receptor source: an elderly woman with acute or convalescent COVID-19. CDR3s include the opening cysteine and the closing phenylalanine or tryptophan. D genes are given only for firm matches. The size entry is marked missing in some rows and otherwise reads once, few, many or a size class.

CDR3aa | CDR3nt | j_gene | v_gene | d_gene | abundance
CASALRGLAGTEAETQYF | TGCGCCAGCGCCCTAAGGGGACTAGCGGGCACGGAGGCGGAGACCCAGTACTTC | TRBJ2-5 | TRBV5-1 | TRBD2 | NA
CASNRFGQPQHF | TGTGCCAGTAACAGGTTCGGGCAGCCCCAGCATTTT | TRBJ1-5 | TRBV19 | NA | NA
CSVRDTNQPQHF | TGCAGCGTCCGGGATACCAATCAGCCCCAGCATTTT | TRBJ1-5 | TRBV29-1 | NA | NA
CAIHSTSGRITDTQYF | TGTGCCATCCATTCGACTAGCGGGAGGATCACAGATACGCAGTATTTT | TRBJ2-3 | TRBV21-1 | NA | NA
CASSPNTFHNSPLHF | TGTGCCAGCAGCCCGAACACGTTCCATAATTCACCCCTCCACTTT | TRBJ1-6 | TRBV7-2 | NA | NA
CASSAGQETQYF | TGTGCCAGCAGTGCGGGACAAGAGACCCAGTACTTC | TRBJ2-5 | TRBV12-3/TRBV12-4 | NA | NA
CASSLIGADGYTF | TGTGCCAGCAGCTTAATTGGAGCCGATGGCTACACCTTC | TRBJ1-2 | TRBV7-3 | NA | NA
CASSFLGSYGYTF | TGTGCCAGCAGCTTCCTGGGGAGCTATGGCTACACCTTC | TRBJ1-2 | TRBV7-2 | NA | NA
CASSLDGEETQYF | TGTGCCAGCAGCTTGGACGGGGAAGAGACCCAGTACTTC | TRBJ2-5 | TRBV5-8 | NA | NA
CASSLVLGSAEQYF | TGTGCCAGCAGCTTAGTTCTCGGGAGTGCCGAGCAGTACTTC | TRBJ2-7 | TRBV7-8 | NA | NA
CASSSPPTGPYEQYF | TGTGCCAGCAGCTCACCCCCTACAGGCCCCTACGAGCAGTACTTC | TRBJ2-7 | TRBV7-2 | NA | NA
CASSPRGRVREKLFF | TGTGCCAGTTCCCCCAGGGGGCGGGTTAGGGAAAAACTGTTTTTT | TRBJ1-4 | TRBV2 | TRBD1 | NA
CASSEGFVREQYF | TGTGCCAGCAGCGAGGGGTTCGTGCGCGAGCAGTACTTC | TRBJ2-7 | TRBV9 | NA | NA
CASSASRETQYF | TGTGCCAGCAGCGCCTCTCGGGAGACCCAGTACTTC | TRBJ2-5 | TRBV5-4 | NA | NA
CASSFSGRAGVSYNEQFF | TGTGCCAGCAGCTTTAGCGGGAGGGCGGGAGTCTCCTACAATGAGCAGTTCTTC | TRBJ2-1 | TRBV13 | TRBD2 | NA
CASSGTGTDTQYF | TGTGCCAGCAGTGGGACTGGCACAGATACGCAGTATTTT | TRBJ2-3 | TRBV12-3/TRBV12-4 | NA | NA
CASSIETGGYNEQFF | TGTGCCAGTAGTATAGAAACAGGGGGTTACAATGAGCAGTTCTTC | TRBJ2-1 | TRBV19 | TRBD1 | NA
CASSQPSSGSSYNEQFF | TGTGCCAGCAGCCAACCCTCTAGCGGGAGCTCCTACAATGAGCAGTTCTTC | TRBJ2-1 | TRBV3-1/TRBV3-2 | TRBD2 | NA
CASSKQGLNEQFF | TGTGCCAGCAGCAAACAGGGCCTGAATGAGCAGTTCTTC | TRBJ2-1 | TRBV21-1 | NA | NA
CASTPWTSGGYEQYF | TGTGCCAGCACCCCTTGGACTAGCGGAGGCTACGAGCAGTACTTC | TRBJ2-7 | TRBV6-2/TRBV6-3 | TRBD2 | once
CASSPIAGRSSYEQYF | TGTGCCAGCTCACCAATCGCGGGAAGGAGCTCCTACGAGCAGTACTTC | TRBJ2-7 | TRBV18 | NA | NA
CASSLEGTGRETQYF | TGTGCCAGCAGCTTAGAGGGTACGGGGAGGGAGACCCAGTACTTC | TRBJ2-5 | TRBV7-8 | NA | NA
CSVAGTAYTDTQYF | TGCAGCGTAGCCGGGACAGCATACACAGATACGCAGTATTTT | TRBJ2-3 | TRBV29-1 | TRBD1 | NA
CAISDQGGDQPQHF | TGTGCCATCAGTGATCAGGGTGGGGATCAGCCCCAGCATTTT | TRBJ1-5 | TRBV10-3 | NA | NA